Shown below are 13 T cell receptor beta chains from a single sample sequenced in a study of regulatory T cells in long-lasting Graves disease. Documented time point: newly diagnosed GD, antithyroid drugs for less than 3 months. RNA from PBMCs was the source of the TCR library. Arm-PCR of CDR3 regions with iRepertoire HTBI primers generated TCR beta libraries. From the multiplex PCR reads, TCRdb called clonotypes with MiXCR, one entry per CDR3 protein. The table lists 300,000 to 400,000 distinct CDR3 sequences, approximately 15% of them singletons. These data also featured in a second study, about T cells in Graves' hyperthyroidism and ophthalmopathy.

Sequences were derived from peripheral blood mononuclear cells (PBMCs), sampled at new diagnosis, from a patient treated with antithyroid drugs. All receptors derive from a man aged 35 to 55 with Graves disease.

The chain employs TRBV15 and TRBJ1-1; TRBD1 matches 7 bases. Germline loops: CDR1 LNHNV, CDR2 YYDKDF (reference sequence). The trim removed 6 bases at V and 3 bases at J, leaving 4 bases unmatched. There are 13 residues in the CDR3. The CDR3 here is CATRSGGDTEAFF. CDR3 DNA sequence: TGTGCCACCAGGTCAGGGGGGGACACTGAAGCTTTCTTT.

This clonotype was recorded many times. The chain recombines TRBV12-3 or TRBV12-4 with TRBJ2-7; 11 bases fit TRBD1. The length of the CDR3 is 14 residues. V lost 5 bases and J lost 5; bases outside the gene matches: 5. The CDR3 protein is CASSLWDRGDEQYF. Here the CDR3 DNA reads TGTGCCAGCAGTCTATGGGACAGGGGGGACGAGCAGTACTTC.

This clonotype was counted at least ten times. The chain is built from TRBV18 and TRBJ2-7; TRBD1 is a possible D gene (6 bases). The CDR3 consists of 15 residues. Germline values: CDR1 KGHSH, CDR2 LQKENI. The V end was cut by 3 bases, the J end by 0 bases, with 12 bases between. The chain's CDR3 is CASSPGTWSSYEQYF. CDR3 in DNA: TGTGCCAGCTCACCCGGGACATGGAGCTCCTACGAGCAGTACTTC. The full variable domain, completed using reference TRBV18 and TRBJ2-7, is NAGVMQNPRHLVRRRGQEARLRCSPMKGHSHVYWYRQLPEEGLKFMVYLQKENIIDESGMPKERFSAEFPKEGPSILRIQQVVRGDSAAYFCASSPGTWSSYEQYFGPGTRLTVT.

Notes on this clonotype: A junction boundary mismatches the germline segment, possibly from a read error. The chain has TRBV25-1 and TRBJ2-3, with TRBD2 identical over 7 bases. Germline V lookup: CDR1 MGHDK, CDR2 SYGVNS. The CDR3 runs to 15 residues. Here the CDR3 reads CTSSEHSGFTDTQYF. DNA for the CDR3: TGTACCAGCAGTGAACATAGCGGGTTCACAGATACGCAGTATTTT. Variable domain in full (rest from reference TRBV25-1 and TRBJ2-3): EADIYQTPRYLVIGTGKKITLECSQTMGHDKMYWYQQDPGMELHLIHYSYGVNSTEKGDLSSESTVSRIRTEHFPLTLESARPSHTSQYLCTSSEHSGFTDTQYFGPGTRLTVL.

Notes on this clonotype: A far larger clone is only one base removed, so a read error is likely. The V gene is TRBV5-6, the J gene TRBJ1-5, with D maybe TRBD1 (5 bases). The CDR3 is made up of 15 amino acids. V was clipped by 5 bases and J by 6 bases, with 18 bases between them. In germline, CDR1 is SGHDT, CDR2 YYEEEE. The CDR3 sequence: CASRAPGWGSQPQHF. The CDR3 region has the DNA TGTGCCAGCAGGGCGCCAGGGTGGGGAAGTCAGCCCCAGCATTTT.

Ten or more counts support this clonotype. The rearrangement joins TRBV24-1 to TRBJ2-1, with TRBD1 matching 9 bases. This CDR3 is built from 14 residues. The V gene end was trimmed by 7 bases and the J gene end by 4 bases; junction bases not matched to a gene: 4. Germline CDR1 and CDR2: KGHDR and SFDVKD. DNA for the CDR3: TGTGCCACCAGCGGGACAGGGTTGTACAATGAGCAGTTCTTC. Translation: CATSGTGLYNEQFF.

The chain couples TRBV27 to TRBJ1-5; D uncertain. Trimming left V 6 bases short and J 3 bases short, with 9 bases between. Germline CDR1 MNHEY, CDR2 SMNVEV (reference sequence). This CDR3 region has 13 residues. The DNA of the CDR3 is TGTGCCAGCAGCCGAGGCTACAATCAGCCCCAGCATTTT. It translates to CASSRGYNQPQHF.

This rearrangement joins TRBV29-1 to TRBJ1-4, with a weak D call TRBD1 (6 bases). The CDR3 contains 15 residues. V lost 1 base and J 7 bases, leaving 16 bases between the germline ends. Looked up from germline, CDR1 is SQVTM and CDR2 is ANQGSEA. Here the CDR3 reads CSVEGPSGAGEKLFF. The CDR3 bases are TGCAGCGTTGAAGGTCCATCAGGGGCCGGTGAAAAACTGTTTTTT.

This sequence joins TRBV7-8 and TRBJ2-7, with 7 positions matching TRBD1. Trimming took 5 bases from V and 2 from J; bases not matched to a gene: 9. This CDR3 has 15 amino acids. Looked up from germline, CDR1 is SGHVS and CDR2 is FQNEAQ. The chain's CDR3 is CASSPRGQRTYEQYF. DNA for the CDR3: TGTGCCAGCAGCCCTAGGGGACAGAGGACCTACGAGCAGTACTTC. Full variable domain (rest looked up from reference TRBV7-8 and TRBJ2-7): GAGVSQSPRYKVAKRGQDVALRCDPISGHVSLFWYQQALGQGPEFLTYFQNEAQLDKSGLPSDRFFAERPEGSVSTLKIQRTQQEDSAVYLCASSPRGQRTYEQYFGPGTRLTVT.

The chain links TRBV5-1 to TRBJ2-1; D is unresolved. CDR3 size: 16 residues. V shed 0 bases and J shed 0 bases, with 10 bases lying between them. In germline, CDR1 is SGHRS, CDR2 YFSETQ. The CDR3: CASSLGVLGSYNEQFF. For the CDR3, the DNA is TGCGCCAGCAGCTTGGGGGTGTTGGGCTCCTACAATGAGCAGTTCTTC.

Many counts were recorded for this clonotype. The chain couples TRBV18 to TRBJ2-2, with D maybe TRBD2 (5 bases). Trimming shortened V by 2 bases and J by 5 bases, and 9 bases separated the two germline ends. The CDR3 spans 14 residues. Germline CDR1 KGHSH, CDR2 LQKENI. CDR3 bases: TGTGCCAGCTCACCATTCAGAGGGACCGGGGAGCTGTTTTTT. The encoded protein is CASSPFRGTGELFF. Drawing the rest from reference TRBV18 and TRBJ2-2, the complete variable domain is NAGVMQNPRHLVRRRGQEARLRCSPMKGHSHVYWYRQLPEEGLKFMVYLQKENIIDESGMPKERFSAEFPKEGPSILRIQQVVRGDSAAYFCASSPFRGTGELFFGEGSRLTVL.

This clonotype was seen many times. The chain carries TRBV12-3 or TRBV12-4 and TRBJ2-1; possibly TRBD2 for D (5 bases). V lost 3 bases and J 4 bases, leaving 10 bases between the germline ends. The CDR3 has 14 amino acids. This chain's CDR3 is CASSFEEVYNEQFF. Written as DNA, the CDR3 is TGTGCCAGCAGTTTCGAGGAGGTTTACAATGAGCAGTTCTTC.

This clonotype was observed at least ten times. This chain connects TRBV5-1 to TRBJ2-1; 7 positions agree with TRBD2. The junction had 8 bases not matched to a gene; V was cut back by 0 bases and J by 8 bases. The CDR3 is 15 residues long. Germline lookup yields CDR1 SGHRS and CDR2 YFSETQ. The CDR3 bases are TGCGCCAGCAGCTTGGCCGCAGGGAGGGTGTATGAGCAGTTCTTC. Its translation is CASSLAAGRVYEQFF.